Listed below are T cell receptor beta chains from one sample, sequenced in a study of T cells in tuberculosis. Repertoires were generated with immunoSEQ multiplex PCR, while TCRdb's copy carries only in-frame clones and drops some. The data contain roughly 45,000 clones, 94% of them seen just once; the ten biggest clones take up under 2%. Sequenced input: PBMCs. The receptor set was obtained from a donor aged 5 to 30 with latent tuberculosis or without tuberculosis infection. Some clones in this sample may be carry-over from other donors' samples. CDR3s include the opening cysteine and the closing phenylalanine or tryptophan. The D gene is left open where the match is weak. Where a row states a size, it is once, few, many or the class of an expanded clone; other rows omit it.

cdr3_length	j_call	clone_size	d_call	v_call	cdr3_nt	cdr3_aa
16	TRBJ2-3	-	TRBD2	TRBV4-3	TGCGCCAGCAGCCAAGGTACTAGCGTGAGCACAGATACGCAGTATTTT	CASSQGTSVSTDTQYF
15	TRBJ2-1	-	TRBD1	TRBV6-5	TGTGCCAGCAGCTCAACAGGGGGTTCCTACAATGAGCAGTTCTTC	CASSSTGGSYNEQFF
19	TRBJ2-7	-	TRBD2	TRBV28	TGTGCCAGCAGTTTATATGGACCTAGTCCTAAACTAGCGGGAGTTTTAAAGTACTTC	CASSLYGPSPKLAGVLKYF
13	TRBJ2-7	-	-	TRBV4-1	TGCGCCAGCAGCCCAATAACAGGGATCGAGCAGTACTTC	CASSPITGIEQYF
16	TRBJ1-2	few	-	TRBV6-1	TGTGCCAGCAGTGAAACCCCCTATGGGGGGAACTATGGCTACACCTTC	CASSETPYGGNYGYTF
14	TRBJ1-1	-	-	TRBV6-5	TGTGCCAGCAGTTACTCGATGTCAAGCGGCGGCGCTTTCTTT	CASSYSMSSGGAFF
13	TRBJ2-7	once	-	TRBV4-2	TGTGCCAGCAGCCTTACAGGACCTTACGAGCAGTACTTC	CASSLTGPYEQYF
14	TRBJ1-3	-	-	TRBV6-5	TGTGCCAGCGGACAAGGGGGTCGTGGAAACACCATATATTTT	CASGQGGRGNTIYF
17	TRBJ2-7	-	-	TRBV4-1	TGCGCCAGCAGCCAAGTACCTGGGGCAGGGATGACCTACGAGCAGTACTTC	CASSQVPGAGMTYEQYF
15	TRBJ1-2	-	-	TRBV28	TGTGCCAGCAGCAACCTGAAGGGGGTCTGGGATGGCTACACCTTC	CASSNLKGVWDGYTF
16	TRBJ2-7	once	-	TRBV19	TGTGCCAGTAGTATAGCCCTCCTAGAAGAGTACTACGAGCAGTACTTC	CASSIALLEEYYEQYF
15	TRBJ2-3	-	-	TRBV7-9	TGTGCCAGCAGCGCCCGACTAGAAAGCACAGATACGCAGTATTTT	CASSARLESTDTQYF
15	TRBJ2-7	-	TRBD2	TRBV27	TGTGCCAGCAGCCGCGGGGGGGGCGGATCCTACGAGCAGTACTTC	CASSRGGGGSYEQYF
16	TRBJ1-1	-	-	TRBV9	TGTGCCAGCAGTTCCTACCCAAAGACACGGAACAATGAAGCTTTCTTT	CASSSYPKTRNNEAFF
14	TRBJ1-1	once	-	TRBV30	TGTGCCTGGACAGGGGTGTGGATGAACACTGAAGCTTTCTTT	CAWTGVWMNTEAFF
16	TRBJ2-5	-	TRBD1	TRBV28	TGTGCCAGCAGCTCCGATCCGACAGGGTACGGCGAGACCCAGTACTTC	CASSSDPTGYGETQYF
15	TRBJ2-1	-	TRBD1	TRBV6-5	TGTGCCAGCAGCCCCGGGACAGGCGGCTACAATGAGCAGTTCTTC	CASSPGTGGYNEQFF
15	TRBJ2-1	once	-	TRBV7-9	TGTGCCAGCAGCTTAGTCCAGGGCTCCTACAATGAGCAGTTCTTC	CASSLVQGSYNEQFF
19	TRBJ2-7	-	TRBD1	TRBV28	TGTGCCAGCAGTCTATACAGGGGGCGAGCCCCGTATGGTTACTACGAGCAGTACTTC	CASSLYRGRAPYGYYEQYF
14	TRBJ1-1	-	-	TRBV28	TGTGCCAGCAGCCCCGGGGGGGAGAACACTGAAGCTTTCTTT	CASSPGGENTEAFF
14	TRBJ2-7	-	-	TRBV27	TGTGCCAGCAGTTCGGCTAGCTATTCGCGAGAGCAGTACTTC	CASSSASYSREQYF
16	TRBJ2-2	-	-	TRBV19	TGTGCCAGTAGTATAGGAAGGACAGCGCTCACCGGGGAGCTGTTTTTT	CASSIGRTALTGELFF
16	TRBJ2-7	-	-	TRBV27	TGTGCCAGCAGTCCAGAAATTGGGCTAGCCGCGTACGAGCAGTACTTC	CASSPEIGLAAYEQYF
13	TRBJ1-4	-	TRBD1	TRBV29-1	TGCAGCGCTCTTGACAGGGGTAATGAAAAACTGTTTTTT	CSALDRGNEKLFF
15	TRBJ2-1	-	TRBD1	TRBV19	TGTGCCAGTAGTATGAGGGGGCTCCCCTACAATGAGCAGTTCTTC	CASSMRGLPYNEQFF
17	TRBJ1-1	-	TRBD1	TRBV5-6	TGTGCCAGCAGCGGGGGACAGGGGGACCGGAAGAACACTGAAGCTTTCTTT	CASSGGQGDRKNTEAFF
16	TRBJ2-7	-	TRBD1	TRBV7-2	TGTGCCAGCAGTAGGTCCGGGACAGGGGTATCCTACGAGCAGTACTTC	CASSRSGTGVSYEQYF